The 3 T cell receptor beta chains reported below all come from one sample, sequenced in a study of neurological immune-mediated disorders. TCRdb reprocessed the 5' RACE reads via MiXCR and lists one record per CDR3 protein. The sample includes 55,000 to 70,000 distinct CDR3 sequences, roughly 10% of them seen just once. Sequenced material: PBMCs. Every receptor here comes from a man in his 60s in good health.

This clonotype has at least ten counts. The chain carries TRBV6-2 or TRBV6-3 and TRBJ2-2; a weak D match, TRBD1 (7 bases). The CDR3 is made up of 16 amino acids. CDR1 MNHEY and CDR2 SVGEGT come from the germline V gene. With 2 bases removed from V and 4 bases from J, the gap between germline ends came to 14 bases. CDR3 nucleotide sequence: TGTGCCAGCAGTTACGGGAGGACAGGCCTCACCGGGGAGCTGTTTTTT. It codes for CASSYGRTGLTGELFF.

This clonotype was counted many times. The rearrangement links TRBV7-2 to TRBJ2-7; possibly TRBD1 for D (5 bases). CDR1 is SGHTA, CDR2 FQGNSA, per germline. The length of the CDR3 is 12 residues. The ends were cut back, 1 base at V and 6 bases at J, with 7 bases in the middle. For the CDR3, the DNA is TGTGCCAGCAGCTTAGTAAGGGGCGAGCAGTACTTC. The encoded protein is CASSLVRGEQYF.

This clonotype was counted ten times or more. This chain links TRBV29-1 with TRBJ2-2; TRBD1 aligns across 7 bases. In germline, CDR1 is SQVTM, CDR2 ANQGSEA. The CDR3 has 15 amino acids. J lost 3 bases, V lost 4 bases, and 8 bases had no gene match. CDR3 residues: CSVGGLQGYTGELFF. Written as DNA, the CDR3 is TGCAGCGTTGGGGGTTTACAGGGGTACACCGGGGAGCTGTTTTTT.